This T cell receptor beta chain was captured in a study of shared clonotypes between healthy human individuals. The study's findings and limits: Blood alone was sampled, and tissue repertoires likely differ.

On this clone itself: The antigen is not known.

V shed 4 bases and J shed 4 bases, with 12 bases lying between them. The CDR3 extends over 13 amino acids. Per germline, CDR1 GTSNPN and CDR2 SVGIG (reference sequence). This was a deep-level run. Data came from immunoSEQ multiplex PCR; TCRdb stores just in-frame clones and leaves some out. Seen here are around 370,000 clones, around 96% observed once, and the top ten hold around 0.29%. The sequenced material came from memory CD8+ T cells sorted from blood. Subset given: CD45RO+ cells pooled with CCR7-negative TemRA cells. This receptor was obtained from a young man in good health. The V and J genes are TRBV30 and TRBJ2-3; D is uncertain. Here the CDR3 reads CAWIPDGADTQYF. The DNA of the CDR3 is TGTGCCTGGATTCCAGATGGGGCAGATACGCAGTATTTT. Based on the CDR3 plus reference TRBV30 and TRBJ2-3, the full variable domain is SQTIHQWPATLVQPVGSPLSLECTVEGTSNPNLYWYRQAAGRGLQLLFYSVGIGQISSEVPQNLSASRPQDRQFILSSKKLLLSDSGFYLCAWIPDGADTQYFGPGTRLTVL.